What follows are 6 T cell receptor beta chains derived from one specimen sequenced in a study of shared clonotypes between healthy human individuals. Repertoires were generated with immunoSEQ multiplex PCR, while TCRdb's copy carries only in-frame clones and drops some. The table lists 2,500,000 or so clones, around 94% of them singletons. Sequencing was carried out using naive CD4+ T cells sorted from blood. Subset described: CD45RA+ positively selected. The receptors originated from a man between 18 and 29 years old in good health.

The gene calls are TRBV5-1 and TRBJ2-2; TRBD1 matches 7 bases. The CDR3 spans 13 residues. CDR1 and CDR2 (germline): SGHRS, YFSETQ. Trimming cost V 4 bases and J 6 bases; bases outside gene matches: 3. The CDR3 nucleotides are TGCGCCAGCAGCGCGCAGGGGGCCGGGGAGCTGTTTTTT. Its protein product is CASSAQGAGELFF.

This clone turned up a few times. V is TRBV30 and J is TRBJ2-2, with D hard to call. V shed 0 bases and J shed 11 bases, with 7 bases lying between them. Per the germline V gene, CDR1 is GTSNPN and CDR2 is SVGIG (reference sequence). The length of the CDR3 is 11 residues. The CDR3 sequence: CAWSVRSELFF. The CDR3 bases are TGTGCCTGGAGTGTACGGAGTGAGCTGTTTTTT.

The rearrangement joins TRBV5-5 to TRBJ2-5, with D perhaps TRBD2 (5 bases). CDR3 length equals 15 residues. The germline gives CDR1 SGHKS, CDR2 YYEKEE (reference sequence). Trimming left V 0 bases short and J 5 bases short, with 14 bases between. The CDR3 loop is CASSLVASRTETQYF. The CDR3 nucleotides are TGTGCCAGCAGCTTGGTTGCTAGCCGAACCGAGACCCAGTACTTC.

With regard to this clone: Different DNA sequences within this sample yield the same CDR3. The chain links TRBV28 to TRBJ1-4; D is unclear. The CDR3 runs 11 residues. V lost 8 bases and J lost 5, with 6 bases in between. Germline V gene lookup returns CDR1 MDHEN and CDR2 SYDVKM. CDR3 sequence (DNA): TGTGCCAGCCGCCTCAATGAAAAACTGTTTTTT. It codes for CASRLNEKLFF.

The CDR3 DNA follows: TGTGCCAGCAGCTTAGGAGGGGGAAAAGGCGGGGAGCTGTTTTTT. Translated, it gives CASSLGGGKGGELFF. The rearrangement links TRBV11-2 to TRBJ2-2, with D tentatively TRBD1 (6 bases). Trimming took off 1 base at V and 7 bases at J, with 13 bases between the two ends. The CDR3 is 15 residues long. Germline values: CDR1 SGHAT, CDR2 FQNNGV.

The chain uses TRBV6-5 and TRBJ1-2, with a weak D call TRBD1 (6 bases). Germline V gene data show CDR1 as MNHEY and CDR2 as SVGAGI. V lost 6 bases to trimming and J lost 2 bases, with 13 bases between them. The CDR3 length is 14 residues. The CDR3 coding sequence is TGTGCCAGCAGCACCAGGGGCTCGAACTATGGCTACACCTTC. This sequence encodes CASSTRGSNYGYTF.